The clone carrying this TCR beta chain was picked up many times. The data originate from a study of CD8 T cells in ankylosing spondylitis. V dropped 4 bases and J dropped 3; count of bases not matched to a gene: 4. Germline V gene lookup returns CDR1 SGDLS and CDR2 YYNGEE. The CDR3 is made up of 14 amino acids. TCRdb itself ran the 5' RACE reads through MiXCR, one entry per CDR3 protein. The repertoire consists of roughly 39,000 distinct CDR3 sequences, with 2.5% to 3.5% occurring once and the leading ten covering about 4.8%. This receptor was obtained from a male donor with ankylosing spondylitis or in good health (not recorded which). Sequencing used blood, either unsorted or a sorted T cell fraction (not recorded which). The V and J genes are TRBV9 and TRBJ2-7; the match to TRBD1 covers 10 bases. The CDR3 protein is CASSYRDRGYEQYF. The CDR3 DNA sequence: TGTGCCAGCAGCTACCGGGACAGGGGCTACGAGCAGTACTTC.